The present entry profiles one TCR beta chain with its context. Its cognate antigen is unknown. This sample was taken from a study of PD-L1 blockade in urothelial cancer. Turning to the study itself: Blood was tested 3 weeks (second dose) and 6 weeks into treatment. General study results and limits: When measured at 3 weeks, tumor-associated blood clones expanded more in durable-benefit patients.

The CDR3 is made up of 15 amino acids. The V and J ends lost 1 base and 2 bases, in that order; junction bases with no gene match: 2. Germline V gives CDR1 PRHDT, CDR2 FYEKMQ (reference sequence). PCRs each included synthetic TCR analog templates spiked in. Sequenced by immunoSEQ multiplex PCR; TCRdb stores in-frame clones only, minus some. The sample lists about 91,000 clones, 85% to 95% occurring once. This receptor was identified in a man in his fifties or sixties with urothelial cancer. V usage is TRBV13 and J usage is TRBJ1-2, with 9 bases lining up with TRBD1. The sequences come from PBMCs, collected around atezolizumab (anti-PD-L1) treatment. CDR3 in amino acids: CASSLDRGPNYGYTF. CDR3 DNA sequence: TGTGCCAGCAGCTTAGACAGGGGGCCCAACTATGGCTACACCTTC.